This entry lists 21 T cell receptor beta chains sequenced from one sample in a study of neurological immune-mediated disorders. TCRdb reanalysed the 5' RACE reads using MiXCR and keeps one entry per CDR3 protein. The sample holds around 44,000 distinct CDR3 sequences; approximately 15% are singletons and the top ten take approximately 3.5%. The specimen was CD4+ T cells from blood. The source of these receptors is a woman in her sixties or seventies with HTLV-1-associated myelopathy (HAM/TSP).

The DNA of the CDR3 is TGCGCCAGCAGTTTCGGGGTGGGAAATGAAAAACTGTTTTTT. This encodes CASSFGVGNEKLFF. V is TRBV5-1 and J is TRBJ1-4; D is unclear. This CDR3 comprises 14 residues. Trimming removed 5 bases from V and 5 bases from J, with 13 bases in between. Germline values: CDR1 SGHRS, CDR2 YFSETQ.

This clonotype showed up many times. The rearrangement joins TRBV29-1 to TRBJ1-2, with D unclear. Deletions cut 6 bases from V and 8 bases from J, with 25 bases between. The CDR3 is 15 residues long. From germline, CDR1 is SQVTM and CDR2 ANQGSEA. The CDR3 reads CSVTLRTVTSSGYTF. In nucleotides, the CDR3 is TGCAGCGTAACTTTACGGACGGTTACATCTTCCGGCTACACCTTC.

This clonotype was recorded many times. This chain connects TRBV20-1 to TRBJ1-1; D gene ambiguous. The germline CDR1 and CDR2 sequences are DFQATT and SNEGSKA (reference sequence). V was pared by 4 bases and J by 0 bases, with 9 bases between. This CDR3 comprises 13 residues. The CDR3 DNA follows: TGCAGTGCTAATAGGGAAATGAACACTGAAGCTTTCTTT. This translates into CSANREMNTEAFF.

This clonotype has a count of ten or more. The CDR3 here is CSASNLANEQFF. CDR3 DNA sequence: TGCAGTGCTAGCAATCTCGCTAATGAGCAGTTCTTC. The chain recombines TRBV20-1 with TRBJ2-1; D is uncertain. CDR3 length equals 12 residues. CDR1 DFQATT and CDR2 SNEGSKA come from the germline V gene (reference sequence). Trimming left V 3 bases short and J 7 bases short, with 10 bases between.

This clonotype has at least ten counts. This chain joins TRBV20-1 and TRBJ2-7; the match to TRBD2 covers 7 bases. V was pared by 3 bases and J by 5 bases, with 7 bases of the junction left unmatched. Germline CDR1 is DFQATT and CDR2 is SNEGSKA (reference sequence). This CDR3 comprises 13 residues. The CDR3: CSARHGGRDEQYF. The CDR3, as DNA: TGCAGTGCTAGGCATGGTGGGAGGGACGAGCAGTACTTC.

The sample holds many counts of this clonotype. The chain employs TRBV20-1 and TRBJ2-7, with 14 positions matching TRBD2. Germline V gene sequence: CDR1 DFQATT, CDR2 SNEGSKA (reference sequence). Losses at the gene ends were 3 bases for V and 6 bases for J; bases not matched to a gene: 7. This CDR3 is 15 amino acids long. The CDR3 DNA reads TGCAGTGCTAGCCTGACTAGCGGGGGGGCGGGCGAGCAGTACTTC. This gives the protein CSASLTSGGAGEQYF.

The table lists this clonotype with many counts. The chain links TRBV2 to TRBJ2-7; D is unresolved. V lost 5 bases to trimming and J lost 0 bases, with 11 bases between them. The CDR3 extends over 14 amino acids. The germline gives CDR1 SNHLY, CDR2 FYNNEI. The CDR3 spells CASSPGLYSYEQYF. CDR3 sequence (DNA): TGTGCCAGCAGTCCTGGGTTATACTCCTACGAGCAGTACTTC.

Only a few counts were recorded for this clonotype. V and J are TRBV11-2 and TRBJ2-5; no clear D gene. Germline CDR1 reads SGHAT; CDR2 reads FQNNGV. Trimming pared 2 bases from V and 1 base from J, leaving 11 bases between. The CDR3 runs to 15 residues. The CDR3 DNA follows: TGTGCCAGCAGCTTAAATCCGGGCCCCCAAGAGACCCAGTACTTC. Encoded protein: CASSLNPGPQETQYF.

This sequence joins TRBV28 and TRBJ2-3; perhaps TRBD2 as D (5 bases). CDR3 size: 13 residues. The germline gives CDR1 MDHEN, CDR2 SYDVKM. Trimming removed 3 bases from V and 6 bases from J, with 10 bases in between. This CDR3 reads CASSFSRGDTQYF. Here the CDR3 DNA reads TGTGCCAGCAGTTTCAGCCGCGGGGATACGCAGTATTTT.

This clonotype was picked up many times. The genes are TRBV5-1 and TRBJ2-1; 12 bases agree with TRBD2. From germline, CDR1 is SGHRS and CDR2 YFSETQ. V shed 2 bases and J 8 bases; nucleotides not matched to a gene: 11. The CDR3 covers 17 residues. The CDR3 DNA sequence: TGCGCCAGCAGCTTTGCTAGCGGGGGGGCCGGTACCCATGAGCAGTTCTTC. Protein sequence: CASSFASGGAGTHEQFF. Combining the CDR3 with reference TRBV5-1 and TRBJ2-1 gives the whole variable domain KAGVTQTPRYLIKTRGQQVTLSCSPISGHRSVSWYQQTPGQGLQFLFEYFSETQRNKGNFPGRFSGRQFSNSRSEMNVSTLELGDSALYLCASSFASGGAGTHEQFFGPGTRLTVL.

This clonotype was picked up many times. The chain joins TRBV12-3 or TRBV12-4 to TRBJ1-2, with 7 bases lining up with TRBD1. The V and J ends lost 6 bases and 4 bases, in that order; junction bases with no gene match: 5. The CDR3 contains 13 residues. CDR3 bases: TGTGCCAGCAGCCGGGACAGTTTCTATGGCTACACCTTC. Amino acids: CASSRDSFYGYTF.

This clonotype was picked up many times. DNA for the CDR3: TGCGCCAGCAGCTCGGGACCTCCCAATGAGCAGTTCTTC. Its protein is CASSSGPPNEQFF. The V call is TRBV5-1, the J call TRBJ2-1, with D perhaps assigned TRBD1 or TRBD2 (5 bases each). Looked up from germline, CDR1 is SGHRS and CDR2 is YFSETQ. The CDR3 extends over 13 amino acids. V lost 3 bases and J lost 6, with 10 bases in between.

This clonotype was detected many times. This chain uses TRBV7-8 with TRBJ1-2, with D possibly TRBD1 on 5 matching bases. Germline V gene sequence: CDR1 SGHVS, CDR2 FQNEAQ. Trimming removed 2 bases at V and 4 bases at J, with 11 bases between. The CDR3 runs to 14 residues. CDR3 nucleotide sequence: TGTGCCAGCAGCTTAATGACAGTTCCCTATGGCTACACCTTC. Residues: CASSLMTVPYGYTF.

This clonotype was seen ten or more times. J is TRBJ2-7 and V is TRBV29-1, with 7 bases aligning to TRBD1. CDR1 SQVTM and CDR2 ANQGSEA come from the germline V gene. The CDR3 sequence is 15 residues long. V was pared by 6 bases and J by 1 base, with 12 bases of the junction left unmatched. The CDR3 here is CSVSDRFGVSYEQYF. The CDR3 DNA reads TGCAGCGTCTCGGACAGGTTTGGTGTATCCTACGAGCAGTACTTC.

This clonotype was recorded many times. J is TRBJ2-1 and V is TRBV12-3 or TRBV12-4; maybe TRBD2 (6 bases). Trimming took off 3 bases at V and 0 bases at J, with 15 bases between the two ends. The CDR3 length is 17 residues. DNA of the CDR3: TGTGCCAGCAGTTTCCTGACCGGGGGAAGCTCCTACAATGAGCAGTTCTTC. Amino acids: CASSFLTGGSSYNEQFF.

This clonotype came up many times. The genes are TRBV5-6 and TRBJ1-5; D is unresolved. Germline-derived CDR1 and CDR2 are SGHDT and YYEEEE. V shed 1 base and J shed 5 bases, with 13 bases lying between them. The CDR3 is made up of 15 amino acids. CDR3 sequence: CASSLIVESDQPQHF. The CDR3 nucleotides are TGTGCCAGCAGCTTGATCGTGGAGAGTGATCAGCCCCAGCATTTT.

This clonotype has a single count. A single base separates this from a much larger clone, so it may be a read error. The rearrangement links TRBV6-1 to TRBJ1-1; D unresolved. The germline V gene has CDR1 MNHNS and CDR2 SASEGT. CDR3 length: 14 residues. Trimming stripped 4 bases from V and 11 bases from J, with 20 bases between. CDR3 residues: CASSGGIRRGRAFF. The DNA of the CDR3 is TGTGCCAGCAGTGGTGGTATTAGGAGAGGTCGGGCTTTCTTT.

In its sample, this clonotype was seen many times. In DNA form, the CDR3 reads TGTGCCAGCTCACCGGGGGGCGAGATGACCCAGTACTTC. This translates into CASSPGGEMTQYF. This chain uses TRBV18 with TRBJ2-5, with D possibly being TRBD1 or TRBD2 (6 bases each). The CDR3 extends over 13 amino acids. The V gene's germline CDR1 is KGHSH and CDR2 LQKENI. V lost 3 bases to trimming and J lost 7 bases, with 12 bases between them.

This clonotype was recorded at least ten times. The rearrangement links TRBV15 to TRBJ2-1, with D possibly being TRBD2 (6 bases). The CDR3 consists of 15 residues. The germline V gene has CDR1 LNHNV and CDR2 YYDKDF (reference sequence). Between the trimmed V and J ends, which lost 2 bases and 2 bases, there was a span of 10 bases. In DNA, the CDR3 is TGTGCCACCAGCAGAAACGGGGGTGCCTACAATGAGCAGTTCTTC. Translated: CATSRNGGAYNEQFF.

This clonotype was detected ten times or more. This chain uses TRBV4-1 with TRBJ1-1, with no clear D. Deletions cut 1 base from V and 6 bases from J, with 18 bases between. The germline CDR1 and CDR2 sequences are MGHRA and YSYEKL. This CDR3 spans 16 amino acids. The CDR3, as DNA: TGCGCCAGCAGCCAAGGTTTGGTCTCGGGAGGCGCTGAAGCTTTCTTT. It specifies CASSQGLVSGGAEAFF.

This clonotype was seen ten or more times. V is TRBV20-1 and J is TRBJ1-5, with TRBD1 matching 7 bases. Germline trimming cut 5 bases from V and 2 bases from J; bases unmatched to any gene: 6. The V gene's germline CDR1 is DFQATT and CDR2 SNEGSKA (reference sequence). The CDR3 has 14 amino acids. CDR3 bases: TGCAGTGCTTGGGGACAGTCGCGCAATCAGCCCCAGCATTTT. It encodes CSAWGQSRNQPQHF.